Described below is a single T cell receptor (beta chain) sequence and its context. The data derive from a study of graft-versus-host responses after intestinal transplantation. Assay used: immunoSEQ multiplex PCR; TCRdb lists only in-frame clones, some missing. The table has 10,000 to 15,000 clones, roughly 93% seen once; the top ten hold about 4.2%. Looked up from germline, CDR1 is SGHDT and CDR2 is YYEEEE. CDR3 length: 13 residues. V lost 0 bases and J lost 1, with 4 bases in between. The starting material was PBMCs, obtained 950 to 1,300 days after intestinal transplantation. This TCR was sampled from a human patient who received an intestinal transplant, so some T cells may come from the graft donor. The J gene is TRBJ1-1, the V gene TRBV5-6; D not certain. Here the CDR3 DNA reads TGTGCCAGCAGCTTGGGGTGGAACACTGAAGCTTTCTTT. This sequence encodes CASSLGWNTEAFF.